Following are 29 T cell receptor beta chains from one sample sequenced in a study of T cells in Graves' hyperthyroidism and ophthalmopathy. There were TCR beta CDR3 regions amplified from RNA transcripts. In the first-round RT-PCR of the TCR CDR3, the HTBI primer set was used. Each CDR3 protein is one row after TCRdb ran MiXCR on the multiplex PCR reads. Among a few hundred thousand distinct CDR3 sequences listed, more than 45% were seen once. Sequencing was performed on peripheral blood or thyroid tissue (not recorded which). All receptors come from a woman younger than 30 with Graves' hyperthyroidism.

The chain employs TRBV6-6 and TRBJ1-1; no clear D gene. The CDR3 has 15 residues. V dropped 2 bases and J dropped 1 base, with 11 bases sitting between them. Germline V gene data show CDR1 as MNHNY and CDR2 as SVGAGI (reference sequence). CDR3 sequence (DNA): TGTGCCAGCAGTTACGGAGGGCCATCGAACACTGAAGCTTTCTTT. Protein sequence: CASSYGGPSNTEAFF.

This clonotype occurred many times. V gene TRBV7-9 combines with J gene TRBJ1-2; no reliable D call. The CDR3 is made up of 13 amino acids. Germline V lookup: CDR1 SEHNR, CDR2 FQNEAQ (reference sequence). V shed 1 base and J shed 6 bases, with 9 bases lying between them. CDR3 amino acids: CASSLVGGDGYTF. Written as DNA, the CDR3 is TGTGCCAGCAGCTTAGTGGGAGGCGATGGCTACACCTTC.

This clonotype showed up just a few times. This chain links TRBV12-3 or TRBV12-4 with TRBJ1-5, with D perhaps TRBD1 (5 bases). This CDR3 spans 14 amino acids. Between the trimmed V and J ends, which lost 0 bases and 5 bases, there was a span of 8 bases. CDR3 sequence (DNA): TGTGCCAGCAGTTTAGCGCGGGGACATCAGCCCCAGCATTTT. Protein sequence: CASSLARGHQPQHF.

This clonotype was seen a few times. The chain is built from TRBV2 and TRBJ1-2; 8 bases agree with TRBD1. Per germline, CDR1 SNHLY and CDR2 FYNNEI. The length of the CDR3 is 11 residues. V trimming: 10 bases; J trimming: 7 bases; junction bases outside the gene matches: 5. The CDR3 region is CATGQGGGYTF. The CDR3 DNA sequence: TGTGCCACCGGACAGGGAGGTGGCTACACCTTC.

This chain links TRBV24-1 with TRBJ2-6, with D uncertain. The V and J ends lost 8 bases and 4 bases respectively, with 8 bases between them. Germline-derived CDR1 and CDR2 are KGHDR and SFDVKD. The CDR3 loop spans 13 amino acids. CDR3 amino acids: CATMFLGANVLTF. CDR3 DNA: TGTGCCACCATGTTTCTCGGGGCCAACGTCCTGACTTTC.

The chain's CDR3 is CASSKDRSTNEKLFF. The CDR3 nucleotides are TGTGCCAGCAGTAAAGACAGATCAACTAATGAAAAACTGTTTTTT. V is TRBV2 and J is TRBJ1-4, with D perhaps TRBD1 (5 bases). The CDR3 contains 15 residues. Trimming took off 5 bases at V and 0 bases at J, with 10 bases between the two ends. Germline-derived CDR1 and CDR2 are SNHLY and FYNNEI.

On this clonotype: Being one base from a much bigger clone, this may be a read error. In nucleotides, the CDR3 is TGTGCCATCAGTGAGTCGCGGGGGGACACTGAAGCTTTCTTT. This gives the protein CAISESRGDTEAFF. V gene TRBV10-3 combines with J gene TRBJ1-1, with D maybe TRBD1 (5 bases). The CDR3 contains 14 residues. Germline values: CDR1 ENHRY, CDR2 SYGVKD. V was pared by 0 bases and J by 3 bases, with 8 bases between.

This clonotype appeared a few times. Its ends do not fully match the called genes, so a read error is possible. The rearrangement links TRBV24-1 to TRBJ2-7; D is unresolved. Germline-derived CDR1 and CDR2 are KGHDR and SFDVKD. This CDR3 has 13 residues. CDR3 sequence: CATSNWGSEERYF. The CDR3 DNA sequence: TGTGCCACTTCGAATTGGGGTTCGGAAGAGCGGTACTTC.

In regard to this clonotype: A much bigger clone sits one base away, suggesting this may be a read error. Given the absence of the conserved phenylalanine or tryptophan at the CDR3 end, a read error is likely. This chain links TRBV15 with TRBJ1-3; D is uncertain. V shed 2 bases and J shed 0 bases, with 5 bases lying between them. The CDR3 consists of 14 residues. Germline CDR1 is LNHNV and CDR2 is YYDKDF (reference sequence). The DNA of the CDR3 is TGTGCCACCAGCAGACCGTACTCTGGAAACACCATATATCTT. This encodes CATSRPYSGNTIYL.

This clonotype was seen a few times. This chain connects TRBV20-1 to TRBJ1-3; D gene ambiguous. This CDR3 is built from 11 residues. Looked up from germline, CDR1 is DFQATT and CDR2 is SNEGSKA (reference sequence). With 5 bases removed from V and 4 bases from J, the gap between germline ends came to 6 bases. This chain's CDR3 is CSAAQGNTIYF. CDR3 sequence (DNA): TGCAGTGCTGCTCAGGGAAACACCATATATTTT.

The V gene is TRBV6-1, the J gene TRBJ1-2; D is uncertain. The CDR3 contains 14 residues. V was cut by 6 bases and J by 3 bases, with 14 bases left in between. CDR1 and CDR2 (germline): MNHNS, SASEGT. CDR3 region: CASSQAKDYYGYTF. CDR3 in DNA: TGTGCCAGCAGCCAAGCAAAGGATTACTATGGCTACACCTTC.

This clonotype was detected many times. The chain uses TRBV29-1 and TRBJ2-5; 9 nucleotides line up with TRBD1. The V gene's germline CDR1 is SQVTM and CDR2 ANQGSEA. V lost 7 bases to trimming and J lost 4 bases; unmatched junction nucleotides: 4. The CDR3 runs to 12 residues. DNA for the CDR3: TGCAGCGCACCGGGACAGGGAGAGACCCAGTACTTC. Residues: CSAPGQGETQYF.

This clonotype was recorded at least ten times. The chain joins TRBV2 to TRBJ1-1; the D is unclear. Germline V lookup: CDR1 SNHLY, CDR2 FYNNEI. The V and J ends lost 8 bases and 7 bases respectively, with 11 bases between them. The CDR3 contains 11 residues. CDR3 DNA: TGTGCCAGCTTTCTCAGTAGTGAAGCTTTCTTT. This gives the protein CASFLSSEAFF.

This clonotype turned up a few times. The rearrangement links TRBV7-9 to TRBJ2-3; D remains unclear. The CDR3 runs 13 residues. Per germline, CDR1 SEHNR and CDR2 FQNEAQ (reference sequence). V was pared by 5 bases and J by 8 bases, with 14 bases between. In DNA, the CDR3 is TGTGCCAGCAGCCCAGAAGGGTACGGTACGCAGTATTTT. Its protein product is CASSPEGYGTQYF.

This chain links TRBV10-1 with TRBJ2-6; tentatively, D is TRBD1 or TRBD2 (6 bases each). The CDR3 is 12 amino acids. CDR1 is WNHNN, CDR2 SYGVQD, per germline (reference sequence). Between the trimmed V and J ends, which lost 11 bases and 3 bases, there was a span of 8 bases. In nucleotides, the CDR3 is TGCGCCGAGGGGGGTGGGGCCAACGTCCTGACTTTC. Translation gives CAEGGGANVLTF.

The chain recombines TRBV7-3 with TRBJ1-2, with D possibly matching TRBD1 (5 bases). The CDR3 length is 14 residues. The V and J ends lost 5 bases and 6 bases respectively, with 16 bases between them. Per the germline V gene, CDR1 is SGHTA and CDR2 is FQGTGA. The CDR3: CASSATGVPNGYTF. CDR3 coding DNA: TGTGCCAGCAGCGCCACAGGTGTCCCGAATGGCTACACCTTC. Complete variable domain (other parts from reference TRBV7-3 and TRBJ1-2): GAGVSQTPSNKVTEKGKYVELRCDPISGHTALYWYRQSLGQGPEFLIYFQGTGAADDSGLPNDRFFAVRPEGSVSTLKIQRTERGDSAVYLCASSATGVPNGYTFGSGTRLTVV.

At least ten counts were recorded for this clonotype. The rearrangement uses TRBV7-9 and TRBJ1-1; tentatively, D is TRBD1 (6 bases). CDR3 length: 14 residues. The germline V gene has CDR1 SEHNR and CDR2 FQNEAQ (reference sequence). With 7 bases removed from V and 3 bases from J, the gap between germline ends came to 15 bases. In nucleotides, the CDR3 is TGTGCCAGCACAGGGGTCTCACGGGACACTGAAGCTTTCTTT. It yields the protein CASTGVSRDTEAFF.

The chain recombines TRBV20-1 with TRBJ2-7; D is possibly TRBD2 (7 bases). The CDR3 runs 15 residues. The germline V and J ends were trimmed by 0 bases and 2 bases, with 14 bases remaining between them. CDR1 DFQATT and CDR2 SNEGSKA come from the germline V gene (reference sequence). The CDR3 DNA is TGCAGTGCTAGAGAAGGCCAGGGGAGGGCCTACGAGCAGTACTTC. Protein: CSAREGQGRAYEQYF.

The chain links TRBV20-1 to TRBJ2-5; the match to TRBD2 covers 16 bases. J was trimmed by 5 bases and V by 5 bases; bases with no gene match: 8. The germline CDR1 and CDR2 sequences are DFQATT and SNEGSKA (reference sequence). The CDR3 length is 16 residues. The CDR3 sequence is CSAYGTSGRARETQYF. DNA of the CDR3: TGCAGTGCTTATGGGACTAGCGGGAGGGCCCGGGAGACCCAGTACTTC.

The V and J genes are TRBV5-1 and TRBJ2-5; D gene ambiguous. CDR3 size: 13 residues. V lost 5 bases and J 2 bases, leaving 10 bases between the germline ends. Germline V CDR1 and CDR2: SGHRS, YFSETQ. The CDR3 sequence is CASSRNQQETQYF. The DNA for the CDR3 is TGCGCCAGCAGTCGAAACCAGCAAGAGACCCAGTACTTC.

The CDR3 DNA is TGTGCCAGCAACCCTGGAGTGTCCGGGGAGCTGTTTTTT. Amino acids: CASNPGVSGELFF. The rearrangement joins TRBV2 to TRBJ2-2, with D hard to call. Germline V gives CDR1 SNHLY, CDR2 FYNNEI. V gave up 7 bases and J gave up 6 bases, with 12 bases separating them. CDR3 size: 13 residues.

The chain has TRBV24-1 and TRBJ2-2; 10 bases agree with TRBD1. V dropped 4 bases and J dropped 6; count of bases not matched to a gene: 7. This CDR3 has 16 residues. CDR1 and CDR2 from the germline V gene are KGHDR and SFDVKD. The CDR3, as DNA: TGTGCCACCAGTGACCGGGACAGGGGAGTGTCCGGGGAGCTGTTTTTT. Translated, it gives CATSDRDRGVSGELFF.

This clonotype was observed many times. The chain joins TRBV7-8 to TRBJ2-7; perhaps TRBD2 as D (5 bases). CDR3 length: 12 residues. With 6 bases removed from V and 4 bases from J, the gap between germline ends came to 10 bases. Germline assignment: CDR1 SGHVS and CDR2 FQNEAQ. The CDR3 nucleotides are TGTGCCAGCAGTCTCTGGGAGTACGAGCAGTACTTC. Its protein product is CASSLWEYEQYF.

The chain joins TRBV11-2 to TRBJ2-7, with 8 positions matching TRBD2. Germline V gene sequence: CDR1 SGHAT, CDR2 FQNNGV. The CDR3 sequence is 18 residues long. V lost 6 bases and J lost 5; bases outside the gene matches: 21. The CDR3 DNA sequence: TGTGCCAGCAGTCAAGCCCCGGGACTAGGGGGAGGGCACCACGAGCAGTACTTC. Protein product: CASSQAPGLGGGHHEQYF.

Turning to this clonotype: Germline and junction disagree at one end, which may indicate a read error. The rearrangement joins TRBV29-1 to TRBJ2-6, with D unclear. CDR3 length: 9 amino acids. Germline-derived CDR1 and CDR2 are SQVTM and ANQGSEA. CDR3 in DNA: TGCAGCGTGGAGCCCACTGAAGCTTTC. Encoded protein: CSVEPTEAF.

This clonotype has just a few counts. The chain is built from TRBV29-1 and TRBJ2-7; D may match TRBD1 or TRBD2 (6 bases each). The CDR3 sequence is 14 residues long. Germline CDR1 reads SQVTM; CDR2 reads ANQGSEA. The V end was cut by 3 bases, the J end by 6 bases, with 18 bases between. CDR3: CSVDPRGLGVEQYF. DNA for the CDR3: TGCAGCGTTGATCCCCGGGGGCTGGGCGTCGAGCAGTACTTC.

This clonotype came up many times. This chain uses TRBV7-8 with TRBJ1-4; D is perhaps TRBD1 (6 bases). Trimming removed 4 bases from V and 4 bases from J, with 13 bases in between. The germline gives CDR1 SGHVS, CDR2 FQNEAQ. This CDR3 contains 15 residues. Here the CDR3 reads CASSSGPDSNEKLFF. As DNA, the CDR3 is TGTGCCAGCAGCTCCGGCCCGGACAGTAATGAAAAACTGTTTTTT.

This clonotype was observed a few times. V and J are TRBV12-3 or TRBV12-4 and TRBJ1-1; D gene uncertain. Trimming removed 6 bases from V and 4 bases from J, with 9 bases in between. The CDR3 is 12 residues long. The CDR3 DNA sequence: TGTGCCAGCAGCCAAAGCGTCACTGAAGCTTTCTTT. Translation gives CASSQSVTEAFF.

The J gene is TRBJ1-2, the V gene TRBV2; 8 bases are shared with TRBD1. Germline lookup yields CDR1 SNHLY and CDR2 FYNNEI. The CDR3 spans 13 residues. Trimming took 6 bases from V and 7 from J; bases not matched to a gene: 7. The CDR3 sequence is CASSATGDGGYTF. The DNA for the CDR3 is TGTGCCAGCAGCGCGACAGGGGATGGTGGCTACACCTTC.